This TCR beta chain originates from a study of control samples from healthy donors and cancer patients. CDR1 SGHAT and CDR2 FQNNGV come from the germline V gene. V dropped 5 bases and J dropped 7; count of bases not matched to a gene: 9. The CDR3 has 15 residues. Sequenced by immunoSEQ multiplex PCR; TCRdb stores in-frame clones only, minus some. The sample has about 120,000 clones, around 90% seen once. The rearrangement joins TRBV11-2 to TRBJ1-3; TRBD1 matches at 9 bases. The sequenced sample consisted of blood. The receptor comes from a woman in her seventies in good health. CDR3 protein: CASSPRQGVVNTIYF. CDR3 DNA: TGTGCCAGCAGCCCCCGACAGGGGGTTGTGAACACCATATATTTT. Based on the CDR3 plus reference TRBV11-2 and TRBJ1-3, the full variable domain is EAGVAQSPRYKIIEKRQSVAFWCNPISGHATLYWYQQILGQGPKLLIQFQNNGVVDDSQLPKDRFSAERLKGVDSTLKIQPAKLEDSAVYLCASSPRQGVVNTIYFGEGSWLTVV.